Shown below are 18 T cell receptor beta chains from a single sample sequenced in a study of blood T cell repertoires in COVID-19. Clones were sequenced by immunoSEQ multiplex PCR, and TCRdb holds only the in-frame ones, with some missing. The table records 180,000 or so clones, approximately 83% of them present only once. Sequenced: peripheral blood. The receptors were gathered from a human donor with active or convalescent COVID-19. The donor label of this sample is uncertain.

This clone has a single count. The rearrangement joins TRBV10-3 to TRBJ1-2, with a tentative D call TRBD1 (5 bases). With 4 bases removed from V and 3 bases from J, the gap between germline ends came to 12 bases. The CDR3 covers 14 residues. CDR1 and CDR2 (germline): ENHRY, SYGVKD. CDR3 in amino acids: CAISGDRSHYGYTF. The CDR3 nucleotides read TGTGCCATCAGTGGTGACAGATCTCACTATGGCTACACCTTC.

To note about this clone: This sample also contains other DNA sequences that code for the same CDR3. The chain recombines TRBV18 with TRBJ2-7; tentative D call: TRBD1 (8 bases). Germline-derived CDR1 and CDR2 are KGHSH and LQKENI. The CDR3 spans 14 residues. Trimming stripped 3 bases from V and 3 bases from J, with 12 bases between. The CDR3 protein is CASSPNRGGYEQYF. For the CDR3, the DNA is TGTGCCAGCTCACCGAACAGGGGGGGCTACGAGCAGTACTTC.

This chain connects TRBV27 to TRBJ1-2; 7 nucleotides line up with TRBD1. J gave up 5 bases and V 2 bases, and 5 bases lay outside the gene matches. Germline CDR1 MNHEY, CDR2 SMNVEV (reference sequence). This CDR3 is built from 14 residues. CDR3 loop: CASSLKGTDYGYTF. CDR3 nucleotides: TGTGCCAGCAGTTTAAAGGGGACAGATTATGGCTACACCTTC.

This clone was found a few times. V and J are TRBV19 and TRBJ1-4; 9 bases align to TRBD1. Germline CDR1 LNHDA, CDR2 SQIVND (reference sequence). Losses at the gene ends were 4 bases for V and 8 bases for J; bases not matched to a gene: 8. This CDR3 contains 15 residues. In nucleotides, the CDR3 is TGTGCCAGTAGTACGCGCGGGACAGGGTACGAAAAACTGTTTTTT. Translating gives CASSTRGTGYEKLFF.

V gene TRBV7-2 combines with J gene TRBJ2-1, with TRBD2 as a possible D gene (6 bases). Trimming took off 4 bases at V and 2 bases at J, with 9 bases between the two ends. The CDR3 length is 14 residues. Per the germline V gene, CDR1 is SGHTA and CDR2 is FQGNSA. The CDR3 DNA sequence: TGTGCCAGCAGCTCAGGAGGGCCCTACAATGAGCAGTTCTTC. Protein: CASSSGGPYNEQFF.

The V and J genes are TRBV6-5 and TRBJ2-7; TRBD1 agrees at 8 bases. Germline CDR1 MNHEY, CDR2 SVGAGI. The CDR3 is 15 residues long. The J segment lost 1 base and the V segment lost 0 bases, leaving 2 bases of the junction unmatched. CDR3 in DNA: TGTGCCAGCAGTTACTCGACAGGGGTATCCTACGAGCAGTACTTC. As protein: CASSYSTGVSYEQYF.

The chain combines TRBV6-2 or TRBV6-3 with TRBJ2-1; D remains ambiguous. The germline V and J ends were trimmed by 6 bases and 10 bases, with 13 bases remaining between them. This CDR3 has 12 amino acids. Germline V gene data show CDR1 as MNHEY and CDR2 as SVGEGT. The CDR3 sequence: CASSPVRLEQFF. The CDR3 coding sequence is TGTGCCAGCAGCCCGGTGAGGTTGGAGCAGTTCTTC.

This clone was observed a single time. V and J are TRBV19 and TRBJ2-7; the D is unclear. Germline CDR1 LNHDA, CDR2 SQIVND (reference sequence). V was shortened by 5 bases and J by 2 bases, with 7 bases between the two germline ends. The CDR3 loop spans 12 amino acids. CDR3 protein: CASSARTYEQYF. CDR3 DNA: TGTGCCAGTAGTGCGCGAACCTACGAGCAGTACTTC.

This chain links TRBV9 with TRBJ2-7; 10 nucleotides match TRBD1. J gave up 2 bases and V 6 bases, and 5 bases lay outside the gene matches. The germline V gene encodes CDR1 SGDLS and CDR2 YYNGEE. The CDR3 is 14 amino acids. This CDR3 reads CASNPGTGAYEQYF. The CDR3, as DNA: TGTGCCAGCAACCCCGGGACAGGGGCCTACGAGCAGTACTTC.

The chain recombines TRBV9 with TRBJ2-7; the match to TRBD1 covers 7 bases. The CDR3 covers 15 residues. Trimming at V came to 0 bases and at J to 3 bases, leaving 6 bases not matched to a gene. CDR1 is SGDLS and CDR2 is YYNGEE in the germline V gene. The CDR3 protein is CASSVDGQEVYEQYF. The CDR3 DNA sequence: TGTGCCAGCAGCGTAGACGGACAGGAGGTCTACGAGCAGTACTTC.

The rearrangement joins TRBV4-2 to TRBJ2-3, with a weak D call TRBD1 (6 bases). The CDR3 runs to 13 residues. CDR1 LGHNA and CDR2 YNFKEQ come from the germline V gene. V was shortened by 0 bases and J by 8 bases, with 9 bases between the two germline ends. CDR3 bases: TGTGCCAGCAGCCAAGAAGTACAGGGTACGCAGTATTTT. This sequence encodes CASSQEVQGTQYF.

The CDR3 sequence is CATSDPERAYEQYF. The CDR3 region has the DNA TGTGCCACCAGTGATCCGGAGAGGGCCTACGAGCAGTACTTC. The rearrangement links TRBV24-1 to TRBJ2-7; TRBD2 is a possible D gene (5 bases). Germline CDR1 reads KGHDR; CDR2 reads SFDVKD. The CDR3 sequence is 14 residues long. The V and J ends lost 3 bases and 2 bases respectively, with 10 bases between them.

This chain uses TRBV2 with TRBJ1-3; no definite D call. The germline gives CDR1 SNHLY, CDR2 FYNNEI. The V end lost 2 bases, the J end lost 5 bases, and 10 bases lay between the germline ends. The CDR3 totals 14 residues. CDR3 in DNA: TGTGCCAGCAGTGAAATAGCCAGAAGAAACACCATATATTTT. As protein: CASSEIARRNTIYF. Using reference TRBV2 and TRBJ1-3 for the parts outside the CDR3, the full variable domain is EPEVTQTPSHQVTQMGQEVILRCVPISNHLYFYWYRQILGQKVEFLVSFYNNEISEKSEIFDDQFSVERPDGSNFTLKIRSTKLEDSAMYFCASSEIARRNTIYFGEGSWLTVV.

The rearrangement uses TRBV5-1 and TRBJ2-5, with TRBD2 matching over 10 bases. With V trimmed by 4 bases and J by 4 bases, 19 bases remained unmatched. The CDR3 loop spans 19 amino acids. Germline V CDR1 and CDR2: SGHRS, YFSETQ. The CDR3 coding sequence is TGCGCCAGCAGCCTCAGGGGTCTAGCGGGAGCCAGTCTGGGAGAGACCCAGTACTTC. This codes for CASSLRGLAGASLGETQYF.

The chain is built from TRBV19 and TRBJ2-3; 11 nucleotides agree with TRBD2. CDR3 length: 18 amino acids. J gave up 2 bases and V 4 bases, and 11 bases lay outside the gene matches. Germline-derived CDR1 and CDR2 are LNHDA and SQIVND (reference sequence). The CDR3 spells CASSTKRGLAASTDTQYF. In DNA form, the CDR3 reads TGTGCCAGTAGTACCAAAAGGGGACTAGCGGCCTCCACAGATACGCAGTATTTT.

This chain joins TRBV2 and TRBJ2-3; TRBD2 matches 9 bases. After removal of 8 bases from V and 6 bases from J, the junction contained 12 bases not matched to a gene. The CDR3 covers 15 residues. In germline, CDR1 is SNHLY, CDR2 FYNNEI. Here the CDR3 reads CASQLTSGKGDTQYF. The CDR3 DNA reads TGTGCCAGCCAGTTGACTAGCGGAAAAGGTGATACGCAGTATTTT.

CDR3 residues: CASSSTLVWTGELFF. CDR3 bases: TGCGCCAGCAGCTCGACACTAGTGTGGACCGGGGAGCTGTTTTTT. The chain is built from TRBV5-1 and TRBJ2-2; D perhaps matches TRBD2 (5 bases). Per the germline V gene, CDR1 is SGHRS and CDR2 is YFSETQ. V was clipped by 3 bases and J by 5 bases, with 14 bases between them. The CDR3 sequence is 15 residues long.

The chain is built from TRBV27 and TRBJ2-3, with TRBD2 matching 14 bases. Germline CDR1 MNHEY, CDR2 SMNVEV (reference sequence). The ends lost 6 bases at V and 0 bases at J; junction bases unmatched: 14. The CDR3 sequence is 20 residues long. The DNA for the CDR3 is TGTGCCAGCAGCCCATCCCGACTAGCGGGAGGGCCTGGTAGCACAGATACGCAGTATTTT. This sequence encodes CASSPSRLAGGPGSTDTQYF.